This T cell receptor beta chain is from a study of graft-versus-host responses after intestinal transplantation. General study findings and limits: GvH clones surfaced in recipient marrow, some emerging earlier in ileum or blood.

Sequencing used immunoSEQ multiplex PCR; TCRdb keeps in-frame clones, though not all of them. The sample yields about 82,000 clones, 75% to 95% seen once. The CDR3 covers 13 residues. In germline, CDR1 is SGHDN, CDR2 FVKESK. V lost 1 base, J lost 5 bases, and 8 bases lay in between. Of note for this clone: Its antigen is as yet unknown.

The chain uses TRBV14 and TRBJ1-1; no definite D call. The specimen comprised unstimulated CD4+ T cells sorted from spleen or lymph node cells, sampled before intestinal transplant. This clonotype originated in a human donor who received an intestinal transplant. The CDR3 reads CASSQGRDTEAFF. Written as DNA, the CDR3 is TGTGCCAGCAGCCAAGGGAGGGATACTGAAGCTTTCTTT.